Listed below are T cell receptor beta chains from one sample, sequenced in a study of T cell repertoires in aging, cancer and after chemotherapy. Each CDR3 protein gets one entry after TCRdb re-called the multiplex PCR reads with MiXCR. The repertoire includes several thousand distinct CDR3 sequences, around 23% of them detected once, and around 31% sits in the top ten. The material sequenced was blood. These TCRs come from a human donor in good health. The donor label of this sample is uncertain. The CDR3 runs from the conserved cysteine through the conserved F or W. D genes are given only for firm matches. Some rows mark clone size as missing; the rest say once, few, many or name a class of expanded clone.

size: medium-sized
V: TRBV7-9
J: TRBJ1-2
D: TRBD1
CDR3: CASRGDRITGGYTF
DNA: TGTGCCAGCAGAGGGGACAGGATAACAGGGGGCTACACCTTC

size: medium-sized
V: TRBV6-2/TRBV6-3
J: TRBJ1-2
D: -
CDR3: CASSYSNRGGNYGYTF
DNA: TGTGCCAGCAGTTACTCGAATCGAGGAGGGAACTATGGCTACACCTTC

size: large
V: TRBV29-1
J: TRBJ2-1
D: TRBD2
CDR3: CSVDSGTSGSNEQFF
DNA: TGCAGCGTTGATAGCGGGACTAGCGGGAGCAATGAGCAGTTCTTC

size: -
V: TRBV13
J: TRBJ1-2
D: TRBD1
CDR3: CASSLGTGTGRVAYGYTF
DNA: TGTGCCAGCAGCTTAGGAACCGGGACAGGGAGAGTGGCCTATGGCTACACCTTC

size: medium-sized
V: TRBV6-1
J: TRBJ1-2
D: -
CDR3: CASSEGRDGGGYTF
DNA: TGTGCCAGCAGTGAGGGCAGGGATGGTGGCGGCTACACCTTC

size: medium-sized
V: TRBV19
J: TRBJ2-7
D: TRBD1
CDR3: CASSNGQVGYEQYF
DNA: TGTGCCAGTAGTAATGGACAGGTGGGCTACGAGCAGTACTTC

size: medium-sized
V: TRBV7-6
J: TRBJ2-5
D: TRBD2
CDR3: CASSTGTSGQETQYF
DNA: TGTGCCAGCAGCACCGGGACTAGCGGCCAAGAGACCCAGTACTTC

size: -
V: TRBV2
J: TRBJ1-4
D: TRBD1
CDR3: CASTNRDRPEKLFF
DNA: TGTGCCAGTACGAACCGGGACAGACCTGAAAAACTGTTTTTT

size: medium-sized
V: TRBV6-5
J: TRBJ1-3
D: -
CDR3: CASSYSGRGSGNTIYF
DNA: TGTGCCAGCAGTTACTCGGGAAGGGGCTCTGGAAACACCATATATTTT

size: -
V: TRBV12-3/TRBV12-4
J: TRBJ2-7
D: -
CDR3: CASSPWGEEQYF
DNA: TGTGCCAGCAGCCCCTGGGGAGAGGAGCAGTACTTC

size: -
V: TRBV28
J: TRBJ2-3
D: TRBD2
CDR3: CASRGQWGTSGITDTQYF
DNA: TGTGCCAGCAGGGGGCAGTGGGGGACTAGCGGGATTACAGATACGCAGTATTTT

size: medium-sized
V: TRBV30
J: TRBJ1-2
D: -
CDR3: CAWTPTGRSHYGYTF
DNA: TGTGCCTGGACTCCGACAGGACGATCCCACTATGGCTACACCTTC

size: medium-sized
V: TRBV6-5
J: TRBJ1-1
D: -
CDR3: CASRQRDGLEAFF
DNA: TGTGCCAGCAGGCAACGGGACGGGCTTGAAGCTTTCTTT

size: -
V: TRBV5-1
J: TRBJ2-3
D: TRBD2
CDR3: CASSSPGLDLTDTQYF
DNA: TGTGCCAGCAGTTCGCCGGGACTAGATCTGACCGATACGCAGTATTTT

size: -
V: TRBV12-3/TRBV12-4
J: TRBJ1-2
D: -
CDR3: CASSFARGSGGYTF
DNA: TGTGCCAGCAGTTTCGCGCGGGGGTCTGGCGGCTACACCTTC

size: few
V: TRBV7-2
J: TRBJ1-4
D: -
CDR3: CASSPPGTNEKLFF
DNA: TGTGCCAGCAGCCCACCAGGAACTAATGAAAAACTGTTTTTT

size: few
V: TRBV6-4
J: TRBJ1-1
D: TRBD1
CDR3: CASKTGDRAFF
DNA: TGTGCCAGTAAAACAGGGGACCGAGCTTTCTTT

size: medium-sized
V: TRBV6-2/TRBV6-3
J: TRBJ2-1
D: -
CDR3: CASSPPAGYNEQFF
DNA: TGTGCCAGCAGTCCCCCGGCGGGATACAATGAGCAGTTCTTC

size: few
V: TRBV5-1
J: TRBJ2-1
D: TRBD2
CDR3: CASSLTSGGAGYNEQFF
DNA: TGCGCCAGCAGCTTGACTAGCGGGGGGGCCGGCTACAATGAGCAGTTCTTC

size: -
V: TRBV27
J: TRBJ2-7
D: -
CDR3: CASSPQAGFYEQYF
DNA: TGTGCCAGCAGTCCCCAGGCAGGTTTCTACGAGCAGTACTTC

size: -
V: TRBV19
J: TRBJ1-1
D: TRBD1
CDR3: CASSWGQGRVWGTEAFF
DNA: TGTGCCAGTAGCTGGGGACAGGGAAGGGTGTGGGGCACTGAAGCTTTCTTT

size: few
V: TRBV27
J: TRBJ1-1
D: -
CDR3: CASSSGNVRAFF
DNA: TGTGCCAGCAGTTCTGGAAATGTAAGGGCTTTCTTT

size: -
V: TRBV19
J: TRBJ2-7
D: -
CDR3: CASSPITGGPIYEQYF
DNA: TGTGCCAGCTCTCCTATCACGGGGGGCCCAATTTACGAGCAGTACTTC

size: medium-sized
V: TRBV19
J: TRBJ1-3
D: -
CDR3: CASSQLTASGNTIYF
DNA: TGTGCCAGTAGTCAGTTGACGGCTTCTGGAAACACCATATATTTT

size: few
V: TRBV14
J: TRBJ2-7
D: -
CDR3: CASSPGSHNEQYF
DNA: TGTGCCAGCAGCCCCGGGAGTCACAACGAGCAGTACTTC

size: medium-sized
V: TRBV6-1
J: TRBJ2-7
D: TRBD1
CDR3: CASSEGTGGYEQYF
DNA: TGTGCCAGCAGTGAAGGGACAGGGGGCTACGAGCAGTACTTC

size: -
V: TRBV4-2
J: TRBJ2-1
D: TRBD2
CDR3: CASSQRLTQTSGRSDEQFF
DNA: TGTGCCAGCAGCCAAAGGCTAACACAGACTAGCGGGAGATCGGATGAGCAGTTCTTC

size: -
V: TRBV20-1
J: TRBJ1-5
D: -
CDR3: CSARDQDQPQHF
DNA: TGCAGTGCTAGAGATCAAGATCAGCCCCAGCATTTT

size: medium-sized
V: TRBV29-1
J: TRBJ1-2
D: -
CDR3: CSVEIMGDYGYTF
DNA: TGCAGCGTTGAAATAATGGGGGACTATGGCTACACCTTC

size: few
V: TRBV20-1
J: TRBJ1-2
D: -
CDR3: CSAISGEEVDGYTF
DNA: TGCAGTGCTATAAGCGGGGAAGAGGTTGATGGCTACACCTTC

size: medium-sized
V: TRBV7-9
J: TRBJ2-7
D: -
CDR3: CASTQGYEQYF
DNA: TGTGCCAGCACCCAGGGGTACGAGCAGTACTTC

size: medium-sized
V: TRBV30
J: TRBJ2-1
D: -
CDR3: CAWSRTGIDEQFF
DNA: TGTGCCTGGAGTAGAACAGGGATCGATGAGCAGTTCTTC

size: few
V: TRBV6-5
J: TRBJ2-5
D: TRBD2
CDR3: CASSGLAGGPETQYF
DNA: TGTGCCAGCAGTGGACTAGCGGGGGGGCCAGAGACCCAGTACTTC

size: medium-sized
V: TRBV12-3/TRBV12-4
J: TRBJ2-2
D: -
CDR3: CASRLTKGELFF
DNA: TGTGCCAGCCGCCTGACGAAGGGGGAGCTGTTTTTT

size: -
V: TRBV7-6
J: TRBJ2-3
D: TRBD2
CDR3: CTSSSKRAGVVGTQYF
DNA: TGTACCAGCAGCTCGAAACGAGCGGGAGTGGTGGGTACGCAGTATTTT

size: -
V: TRBV20-1
J: TRBJ2-1
D: -
CDR3: CSATAGIGGGSYNEQFF
DNA: TGCAGTGCTACAGCCGGAATCGGTGGGGGCTCCTACAATGAGCAGTTCTTC

size: few
V: TRBV28
J: TRBJ1-6
D: -
CDR3: CASSLSRNSPLHF
DNA: TGTGCCAGCAGTTTATCCCGCAATTCACCCCTCCACTTT

size: -
V: TRBV20-1
J: TRBJ2-7
D: -
CDR3: CRPQGSYEQYF
DNA: TGCAGACCACAGGGTTCCTACGAGCAGTACTTC

size: -
V: TRBV18
J: TRBJ1-3
D: -
CDR3: CASSATGNGDTIYF
DNA: TGTGCCAGCTCAGCAACAGGGAATGGTGACACCATATATTTT

size: -
V: TRBV7-9
J: TRBJ2-1
D: TRBD2
CDR3: CASSRGSGRVNEQFF
DNA: TGTGCCAGCAGCCGCGGTAGCGGGAGGGTCAATGAGCAGTTCTTC

size: medium-sized
V: TRBV6-5
J: TRBJ2-5
D: -
CDR3: CASSFSRVEETQYF
DNA: TGTGCCAGCAGTTTCTCAAGGGTCGAGGAGACCCAGTACTTC

size: few
V: TRBV12-3/TRBV12-4
J: TRBJ2-2
D: -
CDR3: CASSLRDTNTGELFF
DNA: TGTGCCAGCAGTTTGAGGGACACGAACACCGGGGAGCTGTTTTTT

size: -
V: TRBV18
J: TRBJ1-1
D: -
CDR3: CASSPSDRMNNEAFF
DNA: TGTGCCAGCTCACCATCCGACAGGATGAACAATGAAGCTTTCTTT

size: medium-sized
V: TRBV19
J: TRBJ1-2
D: -
CDR3: CASSIVGAANYGYTF
DNA: TGTGCCAGTAGTATAGTGGGGGCAGCGAACTATGGCTACACCTTC

size: few
V: TRBV7-9
J: TRBJ2-7
D: -
CDR3: CASSLEASTRPYEQYF
DNA: TGTGCCAGCAGCTTAGAAGCCTCAACCAGGCCCTACGAGCAGTACTTC

size: medium-sized
V: TRBV27
J: TRBJ1-4
D: TRBD1
CDR3: CASAKQGETNEKLFF
DNA: TGTGCCAGCGCGAAACAGGGGGAGACTAATGAAAAACTGTTTTTT

size: medium-sized
V: TRBV6-1
J: TRBJ2-7
D: -
CDR3: CASSESIVGFAYF
DNA: TGTGCCAGCAGTGAATCTATCGTGGGGTTCGCCTACTTC

size: medium-sized
V: TRBV18
J: TRBJ1-1
D: -
CDR3: CASSPPSRRGEAFF
DNA: TGTGCCAGCTCACCACCGTCCCGTAGGGGAGAAGCTTTCTTT

size: few
V: TRBV5-1
J: TRBJ2-7
D: TRBD1
CDR3: CASSTAGTEIEQYF
DNA: TGCGCCAGCAGCACTGCCGGGACAGAGATCGAGCAGTACTTC

size: few
V: TRBV20-1
J: TRBJ2-3
D: TRBD2
CDR3: CSAGLTARGAADTQYF
DNA: TGCAGTGCTGGACTCACTGCGCGGGGGGCGGCAGATACGCAGTATTTT

size: medium-sized
V: TRBV12-3/TRBV12-4
J: TRBJ2-3
D: TRBD2
CDR3: CASRPLASTDTQYF
DNA: TGTGCCAGCAGACCACTAGCGAGCACAGATACGCAGTATTTT

size: medium-sized
V: TRBV6-5
J: TRBJ1-2
D: TRBD1
CDR3: CASSKEGGTGGLGYTF
DNA: TGTGCCAGCAGTAAAGAAGGCGGGACAGGGGGTTTGGGCTACACCTTC

size: medium-sized
V: TRBV19
J: TRBJ1-2
D: -
CDR3: CASSHPGTNYGYTF
DNA: TGTGCCAGTAGTCACCCCGGGACTAACTATGGCTACACCTTC

size: few
V: TRBV7-6
J: TRBJ1-1
D: -
CDR3: CASRRTLNTEAFF
DNA: TGTGCCAGCAGACGGACTTTGAACACTGAAGCTTTCTTT

size: -
V: TRBV5-1
J: TRBJ1-1
D: -
CDR3: CASSLAGGGVTEAFF
DNA: TGCGCCAGCAGCTTGGCCGGCGGGGGAGTGACTGAAGCTTTCTTT

size: -
V: TRBV12-3/TRBV12-4
J: TRBJ1-3
D: -
CDR3: CASSFSGGAGNTIYF
DNA: TGTGCCAGCAGTTTTAGCGGGGGGGCCGGAAACACCATATATTTT

size: medium-sized
V: TRBV6-4
J: TRBJ2-2
D: -
CDR3: CASSSEMNTGELFF
DNA: TGTGCCAGCAGTTCCGAGATGAACACCGGGGAGCTGTTTTTT

size: medium-sized
V: TRBV6-1
J: TRBJ2-2
D: TRBD2
CDR3: CASSEAAGGPGELFF
DNA: TGTGCCAGCAGTGAAGCAGCGGGAGGGCCCGGGGAGCTGTTTTTT

size: medium-sized
V: TRBV6-5
J: TRBJ1-2
D: TRBD1
CDR3: CASTPRGEYYGYTF
DNA: TGTGCCAGCACCCCCAGGGGGGAGTACTATGGCTACACCTTC